Below, 17 T cell receptor beta chains from the same sample are listed, as sequenced in a study of blood T cell repertoires in COVID-19. Repertoires were generated with immunoSEQ multiplex PCR, while TCRdb's copy carries only in-frame clones and drops some. This sample has 250,000 or so clones, with 80% to 90% found just once. The sample was PBMCs or T cells enriched from blood (not recorded which). The receptors were gathered from a woman aged 25 to 39 with acute COVID-19.

The CDR3 sequence: CASSQASGGAGKTQYF. Written as DNA, the CDR3 is TGCGCCAGCAGCCAAGCTAGCGGGGGGGCCGGAAAGACCCAGTACTTC. This chain links TRBV4-1 with TRBJ2-5, with 12 positions matching TRBD2. Germline V lookup: CDR1 MGHRA, CDR2 YSYEKL. This CDR3 spans 16 amino acids. The V gene end was trimmed by 1 base and the J gene end by 6 bases; junction bases not matched to a gene: 6.

The CDR3 nucleotides are TGTGCCTGGACCATGGACAGCTCTGGAAACACCATATATTTT. Amino acid sequence: CAWTMDSSGNTIYF. This rearrangement joins TRBV30 to TRBJ1-3, with D possibly TRBD1 on 6 matching bases. The CDR3 runs 14 residues. Trimming shortened V by 4 bases and J by 0 bases, and 10 bases separated the two germline ends. Germline V lookup: CDR1 GTSNPN, CDR2 SVGIG (reference sequence).

The CDR3 spells CASSPGQGLETQYF. The CDR3 DNA reads TGTGCCAGCAGCCCCGGGCAGGGGTTAGAGACCCAGTACTTC. The chain employs TRBV3-1 (or the pseudogene TRBV3-2) and TRBJ2-5, with a tentative D call TRBD1 (6 bases). With 4 bases removed from V and 4 bases from J, the gap between germline ends came to 13 bases. Germline loops: CDR1 LGHDT, CDR2 YNNKEL (reference sequence). The CDR3 extends over 14 amino acids.

The chain employs TRBV30 and TRBJ1-2; weak D call: TRBD1 (5 bases). Germline CDR1 reads GTSNPN; CDR2 reads SVGIG (reference sequence). Trimming took off 2 bases at V and 0 bases at J, with 13 bases between the two ends. This CDR3 has 15 amino acids. The CDR3 DNA reads as TGTGCCTGGAGTTTATTCCGGGGGACTAACTATGGCTACACCTTC. The encoded protein is CAWSLFRGTNYGYTF.

This chain links TRBV19 with TRBJ2-7, with a weak D call TRBD1 (6 bases). Trimming took 10 bases from V and 5 from J, leaving 21 bases between them. Germline lookup yields CDR1 LNHDA and CDR2 SQIVND (reference sequence). This CDR3 comprises 14 residues. CDR3 DNA sequence: TGTGCCACTCGCCGGGGAAGGGGGTTCGACGAGCAGTACTTC. This translates into CATRRGRGFDEQYF. The complete variable domain, with remaining parts taken from reference TRBV19 and TRBJ2-7, reads DGGITQSPKYLFRKEGQNVTLSCEQNLNHDAMYWYRQDPGQGLRLIYYSQIVNDFQKGDIAEGYSVSREKKESFPLTVTSAQKNPTAFYLCATRRGRGFDEQYFGPGTRLTVT.

The chain joins TRBV7-2 to TRBJ1-3; D unclear. Germline lookup yields CDR1 SGHTA and CDR2 FQGNSA. Trimming left V 3 bases short and J 0 bases short, with 6 bases between. The CDR3 covers 14 residues. CDR3 sequence (DNA): TGTGCCAGCAGCTTCAGTGGCTCTGGAAACACCATATATTTT. This encodes CASSFSGSGNTIYF.

The rearrangement joins TRBV18 to TRBJ2-7, with D uncertain. Trimming cost V 1 base and J 0 bases, with 13 bases left between them. The germline gives CDR1 KGHSH, CDR2 LQKENI. The CDR3 loop spans 16 amino acids. CDR3 nucleotides: TGTGCCAGCTCACCACAGCCCCCTGACACCTCCTACGAGCAGTACTTC. Encoded protein: CASSPQPPDTSYEQYF. Complete variable domain (other parts from reference TRBV18 and TRBJ2-7): NAGVMQNPRHLVRRRGQEARLRCSPMKGHSHVYWYRQLPEEGLKFMVYLQKENIIDESGMPKERFSAEFPKEGPSILRIQQVVRGDSAAYFCASSPQPPDTSYEQYFGPGTRLTVT.

The rearrangement links TRBV5-5 to TRBJ1-6; tentative D call: TRBD1 (5 bases). There are 16 residues in the CDR3. Germline V lookup: CDR1 SGHKS, CDR2 YYEKEE (reference sequence). Between the trimmed V and J ends, which lost 5 bases and 7 bases, there was a span of 19 bases. The CDR3 bases are TGTGCCAGCAGACCCGAATGGGGGGTTCCCAATTCACCCCTCCACTTT. Amino acid sequence: CASRPEWGVPNSPLHF.

V and J are TRBV24-1 and TRBJ1-5; tentatively, D is TRBD1 (6 bases). CDR3 length equals 13 residues. V lost 6 bases, J lost 2 bases, and 7 bases lay in between. Germline V lookup: CDR1 KGHDR, CDR2 SFDVKD. The CDR3 loop is CATSSGGNQPQHF. The CDR3 DNA reads TGTGCCACCAGTTCAGGGGGCAATCAGCCCCAGCATTTT.

The chain employs TRBV19 and TRBJ1-6; 7 bases are shared with TRBD1. Per germline, CDR1 LNHDA and CDR2 SQIVND (reference sequence). V lost 8 bases to trimming and J lost 10 bases; unmatched junction nucleotides: 11. The CDR3 loop spans 14 amino acids. The CDR3: CASRRQGGESPLHF. CDR3 sequence (DNA): TGTGCCAGTCGCAGACAGGGCGGTGAGTCACCCCTCCACTTT.

In this sample, this clone turned up a few times. This chain connects TRBV11-2 to TRBJ2-3; maybe TRBD2 (5 bases). V was shortened by 0 bases and J by 5 bases, with 18 bases between the two germline ends. The CDR3 loop spans 17 amino acids. Germline V gene lookup returns CDR1 SGHAT and CDR2 FQNNGV. The CDR3 region is CASSLDPPSAGGDTQYF. The CDR3 DNA follows: TGTGCCAGCAGCTTAGACCCGCCCTCGGCGGGTGGAGATACGCAGTATTTT. Full variable domain (rest looked up from reference TRBV11-2 and TRBJ2-3): EAGVAQSPRYKIIEKRQSVAFWCNPISGHATLYWYQQILGQGPKLLIQFQNNGVVDDSQLPKDRFSAERLKGVDSTLKIQPAKLEDSAVYLCASSLDPPSAGGDTQYFGPGTRLTVL.

The rearrangement links TRBV5-1 to TRBJ2-1; 7 bases align to TRBD2. Germline values: CDR1 SGHRS, CDR2 YFSETQ. V shed 0 bases and J 6 bases; nucleotides not matched to a gene: 6. This CDR3 is 15 amino acids long. This chain's CDR3 is CASSLGLGLVNEQFF. CDR3 bases: TGCGCCAGCAGCTTGGGGTTAGGACTAGTCAATGAGCAGTTCTTC.

CDR3 nucleotides: TGTGCCAGCAGCCCGTTTGGGAGCACTGAAGCTTTCTTT. This encodes CASSPFGSTEAFF. V gene TRBV7-9 combines with J gene TRBJ1-1; D ambiguous. Germline V lookup: CDR1 SEHNR, CDR2 FQNEAQ (reference sequence). V was trimmed by 5 bases and J by 4 bases, leaving 11 bases between them. This CDR3 contains 13 residues.

J is TRBJ1-1 and V is TRBV10-3; D not certain. V was trimmed by 0 bases and J by 6 bases, leaving 11 bases between them. The CDR3 spans 14 residues. Germline V gene sequence: CDR1 ENHRY, CDR2 SYGVKD. CDR3 nucleotide sequence: TGTGCCATCAGTGAGTCAGAGGGTGGGGCTGAAGCTTTCTTT. It is translated as CAISESEGGAEAFF.

The genes are TRBV4-1 and TRBJ1-2; no reliable D call. Germline V lookup: CDR1 MGHRA, CDR2 YSYEKL. Trimming shortened V by 0 bases and J by 2 bases, and 4 bases separated the two germline ends. The CDR3 has 13 amino acids. Here the CDR3 reads CASSQDPNYGYTF. CDR3 DNA sequence: TGCGCCAGCAGCCAAGATCCGAACTATGGCTACACCTTC.

The chain employs TRBV23-1 and TRBJ2-3, with 9 bases aligning to TRBD2. TRBV23-1 is an ORF, with its function uncertain. The length of the CDR3 is 16 residues. V trimming: 4 bases; J trimming: 4 bases; junction bases outside the gene matches: 9. Written as DNA, the CDR3 is TGCGCCAGCAGTCTTAGCGGGGGACTCTTGGCAGATACGCAGTATTTT. It codes for CASSLSGGLLADTQYF.

The genes are TRBV6-5 and TRBJ1-5, with a tentative D call TRBD1 (6 bases). The CDR3 has 13 amino acids. Looked up from germline, CDR1 is MNHEY and CDR2 is SVGAGI. Trimming cost V 4 bases and J 6 bases, with 10 bases left between them. The CDR3 sequence: CASSSGVGQPQHF. In nucleotides, the CDR3 is TGTGCCAGCAGTTCAGGGGTGGGTCAGCCCCAGCATTTT.